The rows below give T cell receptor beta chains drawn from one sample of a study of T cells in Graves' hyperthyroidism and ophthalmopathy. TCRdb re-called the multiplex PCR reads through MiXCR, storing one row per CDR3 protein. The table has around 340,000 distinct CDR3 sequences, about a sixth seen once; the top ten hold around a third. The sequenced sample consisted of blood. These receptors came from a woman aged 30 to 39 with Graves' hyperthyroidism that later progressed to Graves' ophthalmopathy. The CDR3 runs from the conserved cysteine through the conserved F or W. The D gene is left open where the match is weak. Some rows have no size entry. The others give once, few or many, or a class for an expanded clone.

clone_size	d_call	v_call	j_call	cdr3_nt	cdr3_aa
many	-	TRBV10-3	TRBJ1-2	TGTGCCATCAGTGCCTCAAATTTTGGCTACACCTTC	CAISASNFGYTF
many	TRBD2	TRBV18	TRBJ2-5	TGTGCCAGCTCACCACCGATACCCACTAGCGGGGACCAAGAGACCCAGTACTTC	CASSPPIPTSGDQETQYF
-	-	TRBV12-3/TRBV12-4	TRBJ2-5	TGTGCCAGCAGTACTACAGGTCAAGAGACCCAGTACTTC	CASSTTGQETQYF
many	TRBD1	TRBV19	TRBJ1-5	TGTGCCAGCGGAAAAGGGGACAGGAGAATGAGCAATCAGCCCCAGCATTTT	CASGKGDRRMSNQPQHF
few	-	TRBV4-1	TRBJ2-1	TGCGCCAGCAGCCGAGTCGGGACCAATGAGCAGTTCTTC	CASSRVGTNEQFF
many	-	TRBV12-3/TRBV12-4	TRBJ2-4	TGTGCCAGCAGTGTCTGGGGTCCTCAAAACATTCAGTACTTC	CASSVWGPQNIQYF
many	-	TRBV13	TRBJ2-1	TGTGCCAGCAGCACCACTTCGGGCCGATTCTACAATGAGCAGTTCTTC	CASSTTSGRFYNEQFF
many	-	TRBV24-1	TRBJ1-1	TGTGCCACCAGTGATTTGGGCCCTCGTGGAAACACTGAAGCTTTCTTT	CATSDLGPRGNTEAFF
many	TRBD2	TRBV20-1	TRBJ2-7	TGCAGTGCTGGTACTAGCGGTGCTTACGAGCAGTACTTC	CSAGTSGAYEQYF
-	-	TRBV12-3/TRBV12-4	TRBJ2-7	TGTGCCAGCAGTGGTCGCGGGGTAAACGAGCAGTACTTC	CASSGRGVNEQYF
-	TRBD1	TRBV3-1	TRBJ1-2	TGTGCCACACGACCGGACAGGGGGCATGTTGGCTACACCTTC	CATRPDRGHVGYTF
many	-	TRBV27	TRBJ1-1	TGTGCCAGCAGTAGACCCGGGAACCTGCGTCGAGCTTTCTTT	CASSRPGNLRRAFF
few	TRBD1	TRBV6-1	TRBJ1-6	TGTGCCAGCAGTTCCCCCGTGACAGGGGAATTCAGTTCACCCCTCCACTTT	CASSSPVTGEFSSPLHF
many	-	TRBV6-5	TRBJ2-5	TGTGCCAGCAGTTACGGCCTGAACTCATGGGAGACCCAGTACTTC	CASSYGLNSWETQYF
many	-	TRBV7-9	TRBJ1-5	TGTGCCAGCAGCTTAGAAGGGGAATCCCAGCATTTT	CASSLEGESQHF
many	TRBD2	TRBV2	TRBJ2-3	TGTGCCAGCAGCGAGGTAGCGGGAGGAGATACGCAGTATTTT	CASSEVAGGDTQYF
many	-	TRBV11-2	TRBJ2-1	TGTGCCAGCAGCTTAGTAGGAGGGGGGGGCCTGGCTAATGAGCAGTTCTTC	CASSLVGGGGLANEQFF
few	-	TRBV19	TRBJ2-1	TGTGCCAGTAGTATATTTGGGGAGCTCCGGGCCGACAATGAGCAGTTCTTC	CASSIFGELRADNEQFF
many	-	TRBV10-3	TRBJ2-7	TGTGCCAGTGGAAGGGGCCAAACCTACGAGCAGTACTTC	CASGRGQTYEQYF
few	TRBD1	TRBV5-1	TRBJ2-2	TGCGCCAGCAGCGCTGCGGGACAGGGAAACACCGGGGAGCTGTTTTTT	CASSAAGQGNTGELFF
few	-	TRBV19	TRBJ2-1	TGTGCCAGTATGGTTGGGTCTAGTGTTTACAATGAGCAGTTCTTC	CASMVGSSVYNEQFF
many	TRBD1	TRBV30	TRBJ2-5	TGTGCCTGGAGTGTAACAGGGGGGGAGACCCAGTACTTC	CAWSVTGGETQYF
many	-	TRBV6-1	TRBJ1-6	TGTGCCAGCAGTGAAATTCGGAACAGGGTGAATTCACCCCTCCACTTT	CASSEIRNRVNSPLHF
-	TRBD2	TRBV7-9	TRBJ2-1	TGTGCCAGCAGCTTACTAGCGGGAGTTTCCAATGAGCAGTTCTTC	CASSLLAGVSNEQFF
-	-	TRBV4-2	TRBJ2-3	TGTGCCAGCAGCCAATCTTACGGGGGCGGGTCAGATACGCAGTATTTT	CASSQSYGGGSDTQYF
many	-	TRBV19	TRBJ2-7	TGTGCCAGTAGTATCCGACCGCAGGAGGAGCAGTACTTC	CASSIRPQEEQYF
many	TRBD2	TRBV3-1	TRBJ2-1	TGTGCCAGCAGCCTCGGACTAGTCGGTATTAGGCAGTTCTTC	CASSLGLVGIRQFF
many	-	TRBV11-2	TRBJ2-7	TGTGCCAGCAGCTACGGGACGGATACCTACGAGCAGTACTTC	CASSYGTDTYEQYF
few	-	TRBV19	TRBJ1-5	TGTGCCAGTAATAGTGACTTCGGACTCCTGAATCAGCCCCAGCATTTT	CASNSDFGLLNQPQHF
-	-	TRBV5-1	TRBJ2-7	TGCGCCAGCAGCCCATGGGAGGGGGGGGCCTACGAGCAGTACTTC	CASSPWEGGAYEQYF
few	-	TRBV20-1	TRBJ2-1	TGCAGTGCTAGAGTTTCGAGGACCGTCTACAATGAGCAGTTCTTC	CSARVSRTVYNEQFF
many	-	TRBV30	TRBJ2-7	TGTGCCTGGAGTGTACAAACCATCCCCTACGAGCAGTACTTC	CAWSVQTIPYEQYF
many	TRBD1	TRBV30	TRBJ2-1	TGTGCCTGGCTTGAACAGGGGAGCGGCTACAATGAGCAGTTCTTC	CAWLEQGSGYNEQFF
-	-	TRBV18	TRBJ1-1	TGTGCCAGCTCATCCGGGACACGCACTGAAGCTTTCTTT	CASSSGTRTEAFF
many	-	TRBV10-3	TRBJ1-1	TGTGCCATCAGTGACCCCCCGGCATTAGGACCGAACACTGAAGCTTTCTTT	CAISDPPALGPNTEAFF
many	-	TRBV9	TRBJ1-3	TGTGCCAGCAGCCCCAGGGGAAACACCATATATTTT	CASSPRGNTIYF
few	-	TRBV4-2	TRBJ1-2	TGTGCCAGCAGCCAATTAGATGGCTATGGCTACACCTTC	CASSQLDGYGYTF
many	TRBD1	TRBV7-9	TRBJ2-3	TGTGCCAGCAGCCCCGACCCGGGACAGGGGGCGACAGATACGCAGTATTTT	CASSPDPGQGATDTQYF
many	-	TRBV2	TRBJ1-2	TGTGCCAGCAGAGGTTACAGCGAGGGGGAAGTCGGAAATGGCTACACCTTC	CASRGYSEGEVGNGYTF
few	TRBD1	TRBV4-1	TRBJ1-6	TGCGCCAGCAGCCAAGTCACAGGGGGCCTCTATAATTCACCCCTCCACTTT	CASSQVTGGLYNSPLHF
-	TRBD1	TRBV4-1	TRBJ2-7	TGCGCCAGCAGCCATACCGGGACAGGGAACTCCTACGAGCAGTACTTC	CASSHTGTGNSYEQYF
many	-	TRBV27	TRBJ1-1	TGTGCCAGCAGTGACCACAGCGTGAACACTGAAGCTTTCTTT	CASSDHSVNTEAFF
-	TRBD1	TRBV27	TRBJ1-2	TGTGCCAGCAGTTTATCCCCGACAGGGAGCGACTATGGCTACACCTTC	CASSLSPTGSDYGYTF
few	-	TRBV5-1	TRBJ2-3	TGCGCCAGCAGCTTGGCTCGGGGGACCGAGACGCAGTATTTT	CASSLARGTETQYF
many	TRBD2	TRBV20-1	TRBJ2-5	TGCAGTGCTCGGGGGGATTGGGAGACCCAGTACTTC	CSARGDWETQYF
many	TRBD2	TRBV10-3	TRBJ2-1	TGTGCCATCAGCGCTAGCGGGGGGTACAATGAGCAGTTCTTC	CAISASGGYNEQFF
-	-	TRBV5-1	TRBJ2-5	TGCGCCAGCAGCTTAGAAGGCGTAAAGACCCAGTACTTC	CASSLEGVKTQYF
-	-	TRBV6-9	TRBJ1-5	TGTGCCAGCAGTTACCCCGGGCGGCGGGGTAATCAGCCCCAGCATTTT	CASSYPGRRGNQPQHF
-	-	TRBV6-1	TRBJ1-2	TGTGCCAGCAGTGAAGCCCGCTATGGCTACACCTTC	CASSEARYGYTF
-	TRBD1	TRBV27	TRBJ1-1	TGTGCCAGCAGTTTAGTAGGGACAGGGGGCATTGGGAACACTGAAGCTTTCTTT	CASSLVGTGGIGNTEAFF
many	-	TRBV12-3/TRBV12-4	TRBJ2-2	TGTGCCAGCAATCGGAGAGAGGGAAACACCGGGGAGCTGTTTTTT	CASNRREGNTGELFF
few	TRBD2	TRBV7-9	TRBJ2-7	TGTGCCAGCAGCTTATCGGTAGCGGGAGGAACCTACGAGCAGTACTTC	CASSLSVAGGTYEQYF
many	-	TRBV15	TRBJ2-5	TGTGCCACCAGCAGAACAAGGGGGGTAGGCGAGACCCAGTACTTC	CATSRTRGVGETQYF
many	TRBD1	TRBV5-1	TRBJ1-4	TGCGCCAGCAGTGACGGACAGGGTGAAAAACTGTTTTTT	CASSDGQGEKLFF
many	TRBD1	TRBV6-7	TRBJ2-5	TGTGCCAGCAGTCCTACGGACAGGGGGCGTATGGAGACCCAGTACTTC	CASSPTDRGRMETQYF
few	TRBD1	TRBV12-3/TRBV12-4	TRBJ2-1	TGTGCCAGCAGTTTAAAGACAGGGCCCTCCTTGTCTCAGAGCTCCTACAATGAGCAGTTCTTC	CASSLKTGPSLSQSSYNEQFF
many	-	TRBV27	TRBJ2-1	TGTGCCAGCAGTTTGTTAGGGGTGGGCGATGAGCAGTTCTTC	CASSLLGVGDEQFF
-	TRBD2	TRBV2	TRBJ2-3	TGTGCCGGCAAGAAGACTAGCGGATTCACAGATACGCAGTATTTT	CAGKKTSGFTDTQYF
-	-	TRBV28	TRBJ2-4	TGTGCCAGCAGCCGCAAAGGAGGATTCGGAAACATTCAGTACTTC	CASSRKGGFGNIQYF
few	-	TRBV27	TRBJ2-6	TGTGCCAGCAGTTTTGGTTCGGGGGTAACTGGGGCCAACGTCCTGACTTTC	CASSFGSGVTGANVLTF